The 26 T cell receptor beta chains given below trace back to one sample, sequenced in a study of blood T cell repertoires in COVID-19. Assay used: immunoSEQ multiplex PCR; TCRdb lists only in-frame clones, some missing. This sample carries some 150,000 clones, approximately 90% of them seen once, and the ten largest clones take 3.5% to 5%. The sequencing sample was made of peripheral blood. The source is a woman aged 55 to 70 with active or convalescent COVID-19.

This chain joins TRBV3-1 (or the pseudogene TRBV3-2) and TRBJ1-1; D gene unclear. Trimming cost V 1 base and J 1 base, with 10 bases left between them. The germline CDR1 and CDR2 sequences are LGHDT and YNNKEL (reference sequence). The CDR3 consists of 15 residues. CDR3 DNA: TGTGCCAGCAGCCAAGTGGTTACCGGGAACACTGAAGCTTTCTTT. Protein product: CASSQVVTGNTEAFF.

Turning to this clone: The same CDR3 arises from other DNA sequences in this sample as well. The chain carries TRBV18 and TRBJ1-1; 9 bases fit TRBD1. This CDR3 has 15 residues. The V and J ends lost 3 bases and 4 bases, in that order; junction bases with no gene match: 6. Germline CDR1 KGHSH, CDR2 LQKENI. CDR3 in DNA: TGTGCCAGCTCACCTGACAGGGGGAGCAGCACTGAAGCTTTCTTT. This translates into CASSPDRGSSTEAFF.

The chain uses TRBV19 and TRBJ1-3; no clear D. V lost 4 bases, J lost 0 bases, and 7 bases lay in between. Germline loops: CDR1 LNHDA, CDR2 SQIVND (reference sequence). The CDR3 totals 14 residues. The CDR3 loop is CASSNQFSGNTIYF. The CDR3 DNA is TGTGCCAGTAGTAATCAGTTCTCTGGAAACACCATATATTTT.

The rearrangement uses TRBV10-1 and TRBJ2-3, with 12 bases identical to TRBD2. With V trimmed by 4 bases and J by 3 bases, 2 bases remained unmatched. CDR1 is WNHNN and CDR2 is SYGVQD in the germline V gene (reference sequence). The CDR3 loop spans 15 amino acids. CDR3 protein: CASSGTSGATDTQYF. DNA for the CDR3: TGCGCCAGCAGTGGGACTAGCGGGGCGACAGATACGCAGTATTTT.

V is TRBV27 and J is TRBJ1-6, with D tentatively TRBD1 (6 bases). The CDR3 consists of 15 residues. V dropped 9 bases and J dropped 3 bases, with 15 bases sitting between them. CDR1 and CDR2 (germline): MNHEY, SMNVEV (reference sequence). CDR3 bases: TGTGCCAGTCGGCGGGGGGCCAACTATAATTCACCCCTCCACTTT. Translation gives CASRRGANYNSPLHF.

This chain connects TRBV12-3 or TRBV12-4 to TRBJ2-7; 9 nucleotides align to TRBD1. Trimming cost V 7 bases and J 2 bases; bases outside gene matches: 3. There are 13 residues in the CDR3. The CDR3 is CASKRTGAYEQYF. CDR3 DNA sequence: TGTGCCAGCAAACGGACAGGGGCCTACGAGCAGTACTTC.

This chain links TRBV7-2 with TRBJ1-4; D is possibly TRBD1 (6 bases). Germline CDR1 and CDR2: SGHTA and FQGNSA. V was clipped by 1 base and J by 10 bases, with 13 bases between them. This CDR3 is 14 amino acids long. The CDR3 DNA reads TGTGCCAGCAGCTTAGGACAGGCGTGGGGAAAACTGTTTTTT. Translated, it gives CASSLGQAWGKLFF.

This sequence joins TRBV5-1 and TRBJ1-1; 8 nucleotides line up with TRBD1. Germline values: CDR1 SGHRS, CDR2 YFSETQ. Trimming cost V 7 bases and J 4 bases; bases outside gene matches: 24. The CDR3 consists of 19 residues. CDR3 sequence (DNA): TGCGCCAGCTGGGACGAAGGGGGATGGCGGGACAGGTTTTTCACTGAAGCTTTCTTT. This codes for CASWDEGGWRDRFFTEAFF.

This chain links TRBV4-3 with TRBJ1-1, with 8 bases aligning to TRBD1. The V gene end was trimmed by 1 base and the J gene end by 7 bases; junction bases not matched to a gene: 5. This CDR3 is 14 amino acids long. CDR1 and CDR2 (germline): LGHNA, YSLEER. CDR3: CASSQAGGTNEAFF. In DNA form, the CDR3 reads TGCGCCAGCAGCCAAGCAGGGGGCACAAATGAAGCTTTCTTT.

The chain is built from TRBV2 and TRBJ1-4; 7 bases map to TRBD1. V shed 6 bases and J 0 bases; nucleotides not matched to a gene: 4. The CDR3 contains 15 residues. The germline gives CDR1 SNHLY, CDR2 FYNNEI. In DNA, the CDR3 is TGTGCCAGCAGCGCAGGACAGGCAACTAATGAAAAACTGTTTTTT. This encodes CASSAGQATNEKLFF.

The chain recombines TRBV7-9 with TRBJ1-1; TRBD1 is a possible D gene (6 bases). The V end lost 0 bases, the J end lost 10 bases, and 15 bases lay between the germline ends. CDR3 length: 14 residues. Germline CDR1 and CDR2: SEHNR and FQNEAQ (reference sequence). The CDR3 spells CASSLATEGERAFF. The CDR3 coding sequence is TGTGCCAGCAGCTTAGCAACCGAGGGGGAACGAGCTTTCTTT.

J is TRBJ1-1 and V is TRBV6-5; no clear D. The CDR3 extends over 16 amino acids. The V and J ends lost 0 bases and 0 bases respectively, with 11 bases between them. CDR1 is MNHEY, CDR2 SVGAGI, per germline. CDR3 in amino acids: CASSYSGHQVNTEAFF. For the CDR3, the DNA is TGTGCCAGCAGTTACTCGGGTCACCAGGTGAACACTGAAGCTTTCTTT.

The chain joins TRBV3-1 (or the pseudogene TRBV3-2) to TRBJ2-1; D is possibly TRBD1 (5 bases). This CDR3 has 11 amino acids. V lost 4 bases and J 9 bases, leaving 7 bases between the germline ends. Germline CDR1 reads LGHDT; CDR2 reads YNNKEL (reference sequence). The CDR3 reads CASSRTGEQFF. The CDR3 nucleotides are TGTGCCAGCAGCCGAACAGGTGAGCAGTTCTTC.

V and J are TRBV29-1 and TRBJ2-7, with TRBD1 as a possible D gene (6 bases). Germline CDR1 is SQVTM and CDR2 is ANQGSEA. The CDR3 length is 13 residues. V shed 3 bases and J shed 2 bases, with 11 bases lying between them. The DNA of the CDR3 is TGCAGCGTTGATGGGCAGGGGCCCTACGAGCAGTACTTC. Translated, it gives CSVDGQGPYEQYF.

This chain uses TRBV19 with TRBJ1-6; TRBD1 might be the D (5 bases). The germline V gene encodes CDR1 LNHDA and CDR2 SQIVND (reference sequence). The CDR3 is made up of 17 amino acids. Trimming removed 6 bases from V and 5 bases from J, with 20 bases in between. CDR3: CASRDFRGGAHNSPLHF. The CDR3 DNA is TGTGCCAGTAGAGATTTTAGGGGAGGGGCGCATAATTCACCCCTCCACTTT.

The genes are TRBV9 and TRBJ1-1; D is unresolved. The CDR3 loop spans 13 amino acids. Per germline, CDR1 SGDLS and CDR2 YYNGEE. V lost 2 bases and J lost 2, with 7 bases in between. As DNA, the CDR3 is TGTGCCAGCAGCGTTCTACCTAACACTGAAGCTTTCTTT. The encoded protein is CASSVLPNTEAFF.

The V gene is TRBV2, the J gene TRBJ1-2, with a possible D match to TRBD1 (6 bases). V lost 7 bases, J lost 7 bases, and 16 bases lay in between. Germline V gene sequence: CDR1 SNHLY, CDR2 FYNNEI. The CDR3 contains 13 residues. The chain's CDR3 is CASNWGRSGGYTF. CDR3 DNA: TGTGCCAGCAACTGGGGGCGCTCTGGTGGCTACACCTTC.

The chain's CDR3 is CASSQDKPSGEFTDTQYF. CDR3 sequence (DNA): TGTGCCAGCAGCCAAGATAAACCTAGCGGGGAGTTCACAGATACGCAGTATTTT. The rearrangement links TRBV3-1 (or the pseudogene TRBV3-2) to TRBJ2-3; 9 bases map to TRBD2. CDR1 is LGHDT, CDR2 YNNKEL, per germline (reference sequence). J lost 2 bases, V lost 0 bases, and 9 bases had no gene match. This CDR3 contains 18 residues.

The V call is TRBV10-2, the J call TRBJ1-5; D gene unclear. Germline loops: CDR1 WSHSY, CDR2 SAAADI. The CDR3 sequence is 13 residues long. V lost 4 bases to trimming and J lost 6 bases, with 10 bases between them. The CDR3 coding sequence is TGCGCCAGCAGTGCCACACAATTTCAGCCCCAGCATTTT. Protein: CASSATQFQPQHF.

The CDR3 loop reads CASSQRTVFAYQETQYF. CDR3 DNA: TGTGCCAGCAGCCAAAGGACAGTCTTCGCGTACCAAGAGACCCAGTACTTC. The J gene is TRBJ2-5, the V gene TRBV11-2; tentatively, D is TRBD1 (6 bases). Germline assignment: CDR1 SGHAT and CDR2 FQNNGV. The CDR3 is 17 amino acids. V was shortened by 5 bases and J by 0 bases, with 19 bases between the two germline ends.

This chain uses TRBV5-6 with TRBJ1-3; 7 bases map to TRBD1. Germline assignment: CDR1 SGHDT and CDR2 YYEEEE. Trimming cost V 4 bases and J 0 bases; bases outside gene matches: 10. CDR3 length equals 17 residues. The CDR3 region is CASSPSWTGPSGNTIYF. CDR3 DNA: TGTGCCAGCAGCCCCTCCTGGACAGGCCCCTCTGGAAACACCATATATTTT.

V usage is TRBV24-1 and J usage is TRBJ1-3, with no clear D. The CDR3 covers 13 residues. The ends were cut back, 8 bases at V and 0 bases at J, with 7 bases in the middle. Germline CDR1 reads KGHDR; CDR2 reads SFDVKD. The CDR3 loop is CATIGFSGNTIYF. The CDR3 bases are TGTGCCACCATCGGGTTCTCTGGAAACACCATATATTTT.

The chain carries TRBV9 and TRBJ1-6, with 10 bases that match TRBD1. There are 15 residues in the CDR3. Germline values: CDR1 SGDLS, CDR2 YYNGEE. With V trimmed by 4 bases and J by 6 bases, 4 bases remained unmatched. The CDR3 is CASSSRQGANSPLHF. DNA for the CDR3: TGTGCCAGCAGCTCTCGACAGGGGGCTAATTCACCCCTCCACTTT. The whole variable domain, filled in from reference TRBV9 and TRBJ1-6, reads DSGVTQTPKHLITATGQRVTLRCSPRSGDLSVYWYQQSLDQGLQFLIQYYNGEERAKGNILERFSAQQFPDLHSELNLSSLELGDSALYFCASSSRQGANSPLHFGNGTRLTVT.

The V and J genes are TRBV12-3 or TRBV12-4 and TRBJ1-2; D may be TRBD1 (6 bases). The CDR3 totals 13 residues. V lost 7 bases and J 4 bases, leaving 13 bases between the germline ends. The CDR3 DNA reads as TGTGCCAGCACCGGGACAATCGGCTATGGCTACACCTTC. It codes for CASTGTIGYGYTF.

V gene TRBV19 combines with J gene TRBJ1-1; tentative D call: TRBD1 (5 bases). The V gene lost 8 bases and the J gene lost 0 bases, with 16 bases spanning the gap. This CDR3 spans 15 amino acids. Germline V gene data show CDR1 as LNHDA and CDR2 as SQIVND (reference sequence). The CDR3: CASSSFRDVNTEAFF. The CDR3 bases are TGTGCCAGTTCATCCTTCAGGGATGTGAACACTGAAGCTTTCTTT.

This clone was seen once. The chain recombines TRBV6-4 with TRBJ1-5; tentatively, D is TRBD1 (5 bases). Germline assignment: CDR1 MRHNA and CDR2 SNTAGT. There are 16 residues in the CDR3. V was pared by 5 bases and J by 0 bases, with 14 bases between. Here the CDR3 reads CASSYLRGISNQPQHF. In nucleotides, the CDR3 is TGTGCCAGCAGTTACTTGCGGGGGATTAGCAATCAGCCCCAGCATTTT.